Below, 17 T cell receptor beta chains from the same sample are listed, as sequenced in a study of response to subunit inactivated influenza vaccine. One entry per CDR3 protein, called by TCRdb with MiXCR from the RT-PCR reads. The sample consists of 550,000 to 800,000 distinct CDR3 sequences, over 11% of them appearing once. The sample in question was PBMCs from blood, obtained around two weeks before vaccination. These receptors were taken from a man in his fifties who received an inactivated influenza vaccine.

The chain links TRBV2 to TRBJ2-1, with 10 bases fitting TRBD2. The V segment lost 3 bases and the J segment 5 bases; nucleotides outside the gene matches: 7. The germline gives CDR1 SNHLY, CDR2 FYNNEI. This CDR3 spans 16 amino acids. In DNA, the CDR3 is TGTGCCAGCAGTGACGCGAGCGGGGGGGCTCACAATGAGCAGTTCTTC. This encodes CASSDASGGAHNEQFF. Full variable domain (outside the CDR3, taken from reference TRBV2 and TRBJ2-1): EPEVTQTPSHQVTQMGQEVILRCVPISNHLYFYWYRQILGQKVEFLVSFYNNEISEKSEIFDDQFSVERPDGSNFTLKIRSTKLEDSAMYFCASSDASGGAHNEQFFGPGTRLTVL.

This clonotype was seen a handful of times. The V and J genes are TRBV12-3 or TRBV12-4 and TRBJ1-5, with D hard to call. Trimming removed 3 bases at V and 7 bases at J, with 16 bases between. This CDR3 is built from 15 residues. The CDR3 region is CASSFSSRKSQPQHF. The CDR3 coding sequence is TGTGCCAGCAGTTTTAGCAGTAGGAAGAGCCAGCCCCAGCATTTT.

The chain couples TRBV7-2 to TRBJ2-1; 10 bases fit TRBD1. The J segment lost 8 bases and the V segment lost 2 bases, leaving 12 bases of the junction unmatched. The germline gives CDR1 SGHTA, CDR2 FQGNSA. This CDR3 is 17 amino acids long. This chain's CDR3 is CASSLFLVGQGSDEQFF. Here the CDR3 DNA reads TGTGCCAGCAGCTTATTCCTTGTGGGACAGGGGTCGGATGAGCAGTTCTTC.

CDR3 DNA: TGTGCCAGCAGCTTATTCCTAGCGGCTGTCCCCTACGAGCAGTACTTC. As protein: CASSLFLAAVPYEQYF. This chain connects TRBV7-2 to TRBJ2-7; 7 bases match TRBD2. Germline CDR1 reads SGHTA; CDR2 reads FQGNSA. V lost 2 bases and J lost 2; bases outside the gene matches: 9. The CDR3 has 16 residues.

This chain links TRBV3-1 with TRBJ1-2; D gene unclear. This CDR3 has 15 residues. Germline values: CDR1 LGHDT, CDR2 YNNKEL (reference sequence). Trimming removed 5 bases from V and 8 bases from J, with 21 bases in between. CDR3 bases: TGTGCCAGCAGCTGGCCTGGCTCCATGTCAAGGGGCTACACCTTC. It yields the protein CASSWPGSMSRGYTF.

The V call is TRBV10-3, the J call TRBJ1-2; D gene ambiguous. The germline V gene encodes CDR1 ENHRY and CDR2 SYGVKD. CDR3 size: 12 residues. V was shortened by 2 bases and J by 9 bases, with 10 bases between the two germline ends. The DNA for the CDR3 is TGTGCCATCAGTGAGGGGCGCCTTAGCTACACCTTC. It codes for CAISEGRLSYTF.

There are many counts of this clonotype. V and J are TRBV28 and TRBJ2-1; D gene ambiguous. CDR3 length equals 16 residues. Germline loops: CDR1 MDHEN, CDR2 SYDVKM. The V gene lost 4 bases and the J gene lost 0 bases, with 13 bases spanning the gap. CDR3 region: CASSSYWESSYNEQFF. The CDR3 bases are TGTGCCAGCAGTTCGTACTGGGAAAGCTCCTACAATGAGCAGTTCTTC. Based on the CDR3 plus reference TRBV28 and TRBJ2-1, the full variable domain is DVKVTQSSRYLVKRTGEKVFLECVQDMDHENMFWYRQDPGLGLRLIYFSYDVKMKEKGDIPEGYSVSREKKERFSLILESASTNQTSMYLCASSSYWESSYNEQFFGPGTRLTVL.

This clonotype showed up just a few times. Here the CDR3 reads CASSQDKQGPGELFF. The DNA of the CDR3 is TGCGCCAGCAGCCAAGATAAACAGGGCCCCGGGGAGCTGTTTTTT. The chain uses TRBV4-3 and TRBJ2-2; tentative D call: TRBD1 (6 bases). Germline V gives CDR1 LGHNA, CDR2 YSLEER. The CDR3 runs 15 residues. Trimming pared 0 bases from V and 6 bases from J, leaving 11 bases between.

J is TRBJ2-5 and V is TRBV7-2; D might be TRBD1 (6 bases). V was pared by 7 bases and J by 5 bases, with 11 bases between. The CDR3 length is 12 residues. Germline V gene lookup returns CDR1 SGHTA and CDR2 FQGNSA. In DNA, the CDR3 is TGTGCCAGCACCAGGGGATCGGAGACCCAGTACTTC. Amino acids: CASTRGSETQYF.

Many counts were recorded for this clonotype. A junction end diverges from the germline sequence, so it may reflect a read error. The chain uses TRBV11-2 and TRBJ1-4, with no clear D. In germline, CDR1 is SGHAT, CDR2 FQNNGV. The CDR3 loop spans 14 amino acids. This CDR3 is CASSLGTTNEKLFF. In nucleotides, the CDR3 is TGTGCCAGCAGTTTAGGGACAACTAATGAAAAACTGTTTTTT. The full variable domain, its missing parts supplied by reference TRBV11-2 and TRBJ1-4, is EAGVAQSPRYKIIEKRQSVAFWCNPISGHATLYWYQQILGQGPKLLIQFQNNGVVDDSQLPKDRFSAERLKGVDSTLKIQPAKLEDSAVYLCASSLGTTNEKLFFGSGTQLSVL.

The gene calls are TRBV15 and TRBJ2-3; 8 bases align to TRBD2. Germline assignment: CDR1 LNHNV and CDR2 YYDKDF (reference sequence). After removal of 5 bases from V and 3 bases from J, the junction contained 10 bases not matched to a gene. The CDR3 covers 16 residues. CDR3 in DNA: TGTGCCACCAGCGTTTCTCGGGGGGGCCGTACAGATACGCAGTATTTT. As protein: CATSVSRGGRTDTQYF.

There are many counts of this clonotype. The chain is built from TRBV29-1 and TRBJ2-1, with D tentatively TRBD2 (6 bases). V shed 7 bases and J shed 6 bases, with 13 bases lying between them. There are 12 residues in the CDR3. From germline, CDR1 is SQVTM and CDR2 ANQGSEA. The DNA of the CDR3 is TGCAGCGCGGCGGGGCCCCGCAATGAGCAGTTCTTC. Its protein is CSAAGPRNEQFF.

The rearrangement links TRBV25-1 to TRBJ2-2, with D possibly being TRBD1 (6 bases). Per the germline V gene, CDR1 is MGHDK and CDR2 is SYGVNS. The CDR3 spans 15 residues. V lost 0 bases and J lost 4, with 9 bases in between. The CDR3 loop is CASSEYQGPTGELFF. The CDR3 DNA reads TGTGCCAGCAGTGAATATCAGGGGCCCACCGGGGAGCTGTTTTTT.

This clonotype has more than one count but fewer than ten. V is TRBV28 and J is TRBJ2-7; TRBD1 agrees at 10 bases. CDR1 and CDR2 from the germline V gene are MDHEN and SYDVKM. J gave up 3 bases and V 3 bases, and 5 bases lay outside the gene matches. This CDR3 is 15 amino acids long. CDR3 sequence: CASSFYGTGDYEQYF. In DNA form, the CDR3 reads TGTGCCAGCAGTTTTTACGGGACAGGGGACTACGAGCAGTACTTC.

This clonotype occurred a few times. An end of the junction differs from the germline gene, which may be a read error. The chain links TRBV7-7 to TRBJ2-1; 7 positions agree with TRBD2. CDR1 and CDR2 (germline): SSHAT, FNYEAQ (reference sequence). This CDR3 contains 13 residues. This CDR3 reads CASSGLVGGEQFF. CDR3 coding DNA: TGTGCTAGCAGCGGACTAGTGGGCGGTGAGCAGTTCTTC.

This chain joins TRBV5-1 and TRBJ2-7; no firm D call. CDR1 is SGHRS, CDR2 YFSETQ, per germline. The CDR3 totals 13 residues. V was trimmed by 5 bases and J by 6 bases, leaving 15 bases between them. CDR3 bases: TGCGCCAGCAGTCGGTGGGGAACTTCCGAGCAGTACTTC. Amino acid sequence: CASSRWGTSEQYF. The variable domain in full, completed from reference TRBV5-1 and TRBJ2-7, reads KAGVTQTPRYLIKTRGQQVTLSCSPISGHRSVSWYQQTPGQGLQFLFEYFSETQRNKGNFPGRFSGRQFSNSRSEMNVSTLELGDSALYLCASSRWGTSEQYFGPGTRLTVT.

This clonotype was seen more than once but under ten times. This rearrangement joins TRBV7-9 to TRBJ2-1; a possible D gene is TRBD2 (6 bases). With 4 bases removed from V and 3 bases from J, the gap between germline ends came to 13 bases. The CDR3 consists of 15 residues. Looked up from germline, CDR1 is SEHNR and CDR2 is FQNEAQ (reference sequence). The DNA for the CDR3 is TGTGCCAGCAGCTCCTTTGCGGGAAACTACAATGAGCAGTTCTTC. Amino acid sequence: CASSSFAGNYNEQFF. Drawing the rest from reference TRBV7-9 and TRBJ2-1, the complete variable domain is DTGVSQNPRHKITKRGQNVTFRCDPISEHNRLYWYRQTLGQGPEFLTYFQNEAQLEKSRLLSDRFSAERPKGSFSTLEIQRTEQGDSAMYLCASSSFAGNYNEQFFGPGTRLTVL.